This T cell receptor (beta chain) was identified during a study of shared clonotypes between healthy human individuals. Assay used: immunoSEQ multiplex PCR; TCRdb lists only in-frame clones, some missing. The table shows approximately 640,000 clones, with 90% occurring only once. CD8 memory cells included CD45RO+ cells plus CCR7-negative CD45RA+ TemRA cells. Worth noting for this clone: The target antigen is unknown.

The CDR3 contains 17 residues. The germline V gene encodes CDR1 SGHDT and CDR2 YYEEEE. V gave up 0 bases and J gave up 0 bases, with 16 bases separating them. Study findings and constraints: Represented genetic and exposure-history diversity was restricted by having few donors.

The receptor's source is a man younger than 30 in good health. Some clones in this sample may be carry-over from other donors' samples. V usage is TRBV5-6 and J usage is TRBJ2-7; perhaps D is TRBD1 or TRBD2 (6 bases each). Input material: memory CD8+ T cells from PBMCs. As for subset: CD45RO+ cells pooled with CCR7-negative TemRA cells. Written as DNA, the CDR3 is TGTGCCAGCAGCTTGGGACCCAGGGGAGGCCTCTCCTACGAGCAGTACTTC. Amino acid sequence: CASSLGPRGGLSYEQYF.